This T cell receptor beta chain was identified during a study of cytomegalovirus exposure and HLA in healthy donors. Germline trimming cut 3 bases from V and 3 bases from J; bases unmatched to any gene: 12. Germline CDR1 MNHEY, CDR2 SMNVEV (reference sequence). The CDR3 is 17 residues long. The study ran its PCR with 60 Vbeta and 13 Jbeta primers. Some clones are missing from TCRdb's copy, which holds only in-frame ones; the method was immunoSEQ multiplex PCR. This sample has 75,000 to 100,000 clones; roughly 74% occur once, and the top ten carry 13% to 15%. Study-level points and caveats: Judged likely to be a sequencing artifact was a cluster of highly shared sequence variants. Later analysis associated a missense DCLRE1C variant with TCR beta V- and J-gene trimming.

As to this clone: Its antigen remains unidentified.

This sequence joins TRBV27 and TRBJ2-7; 9 nucleotides align to TRBD2. Sequencing was carried out using PBMCs. This sequence originates from a woman between 65 and 79 years old in good health and CMV-seropositive. In nucleotides, the CDR3 is TGTGCCAGCAGTTTTTCCGCGGGAGGGTCCCCCCGCTACGAGCAGTACTTC. This gives the protein CASSFSAGGSPRYEQYF.